This TCR beta chain was retrieved from a study of siplizumab effects on memory and regulatory T cells. General study findings and limits: Versus under 35% in controls, the mappable alloreactive CD4+ clones averaged about 74% Treg-derived with siplizumab. Mapping to unstimulated subsets was achieved for only a minor fraction of alloreactive clones.

As regards this clone: Its antigen is not identified.

CDR1 and CDR2 (germline): SGHDT, YYEEEE. After removal of 0 bases from V and 3 bases from J, the junction contained 7 bases not matched to a gene. This CDR3 region has 17 residues. TCR templates numbering approximately 9.3 x 10^4 were assayed per sample. This table comes from immunoSEQ multiplex PCR, and its TCRdb copy is limited to in-frame clones, with some not included. The sample consists of some 97,000 clones, roughly 94% of them appearing once. The rearrangement joins TRBV5-6 to TRBJ2-3; 10 bases line up with TRBD2. The sample taken for sequencing was Tregs sorted from blood. The sequence was collected from a human donor in good health. CDR3 DNA: TGTGCCAGCAGCTTGGGTGCTAGCGGGAGTCGTACAGATACGCAGTATTTT. Residues: CASSLGASGSRTDTQYF.